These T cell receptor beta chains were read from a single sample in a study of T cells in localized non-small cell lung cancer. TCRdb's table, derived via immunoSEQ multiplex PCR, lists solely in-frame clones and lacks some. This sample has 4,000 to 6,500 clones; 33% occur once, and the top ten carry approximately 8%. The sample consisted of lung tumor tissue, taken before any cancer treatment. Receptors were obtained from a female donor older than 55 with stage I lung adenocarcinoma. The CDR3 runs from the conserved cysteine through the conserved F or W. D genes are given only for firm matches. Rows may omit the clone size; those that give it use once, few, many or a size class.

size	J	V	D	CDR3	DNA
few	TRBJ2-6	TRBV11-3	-	CASSLNGSPPSGANVLTF	TGTGCCAGCAGCTTAAATGGCAGCCCACCCTCTGGGGCCAACGTCCTGACTTTC
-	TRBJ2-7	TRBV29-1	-	CSVVDAGGSYEQYF	TGCAGCGTTGTTGACGCGGGTGGATCCTACGAGCAGTACTTC
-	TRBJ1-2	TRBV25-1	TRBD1	CASSNQGDGYTF	TGTGCCAGCTCAAATCAGGGGGATGGCTACACCTTC
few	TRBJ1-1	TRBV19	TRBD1	CASSSRTGGNTEAFF	TGTGCCAGTAGTTCCCGGACAGGAGGGAACACTGAAGCTTTCTTT
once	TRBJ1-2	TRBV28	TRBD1	CASSFLTGGFLYGYTF	TGTGCCAGCAGTTTTCTAACAGGGGGCTTCCTCTATGGCTACACCTTC
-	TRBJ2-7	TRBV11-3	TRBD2	CASSSTSGGSEQYF	TGTGCCAGCAGTTCTACTAGCGGGGGGTCCGAGCAGTACTTC
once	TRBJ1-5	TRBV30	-	CAWSVLGDQPQHF	TGTGCCTGGAGTGTCTTAGGGGATCAGCCCCAGCATTTT
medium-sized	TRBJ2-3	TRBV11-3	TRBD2	CASSLQLAGVGDTQYF	TGTGCCAGCAGCCTCCAACTAGCGGGGGTAGGAGATACGCAGTATTTT
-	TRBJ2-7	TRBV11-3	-	CASSLDRARAYEQYF	TGTGCCAGCAGCTTAGATCGGGCCAGGGCCTACGAGCAGTACTTC
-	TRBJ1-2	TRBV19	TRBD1	CASSATGAGGYTF	TGTGCCAGTAGTGCCACAGGGGCCGGCGGCTACACCTTC
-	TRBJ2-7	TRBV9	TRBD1	CASSEKDRVYEQYF	TGTGCCAGCAGTGAAAAGGACAGGGTTTACGAGCAGTACTTC
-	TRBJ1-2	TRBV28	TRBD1	CASSRLGTGVGYTF	TGTGCCAGCAGCCGTCTGGGGACAGGGGTTGGCTACACCTTC
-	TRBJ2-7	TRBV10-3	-	CASSLRGGVSYEQYF	TGTGCCAGCTCTCTTAGGGGCGGGGTCTCCTACGAGCAGTACTTC
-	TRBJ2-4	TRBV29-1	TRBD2	CSVTGGAKNIQYF	TGCAGCGTCACGGGGGGAGCCAAAAACATTCAGTACTTC
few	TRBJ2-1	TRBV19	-	CASSDRSSYNEQFF	TGTGCCAGTAGCGACCGGAGCTCCTACAATGAGCAGTTCTTC
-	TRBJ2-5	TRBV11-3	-	CASSPHGLRGETQYF	TGTGCCAGCAGCCCTCACGGACTCAGGGGAGAGACCCAGTACTTC